One sample yielded the 11 T cell receptor beta chains listed below, sequenced in a study of T cells in narcolepsy. The data were produced by immunoSEQ multiplex PCR, yet TCRdb's version contains in-frame clones alone and is incomplete. The sample has about 26,000 clones, about four fifths seen once. Sequences were obtained from memory (CD45RA-) CD4+ T cells from blood. These receptors all stem from a human donor in good health.

V and J are TRBV27 and TRBJ2-7; 8 bases align to TRBD2. From germline, CDR1 is MNHEY and CDR2 SMNVEV (reference sequence). Trimming cost V 4 bases and J 2 bases; bases outside gene matches: 13. The CDR3 consists of 17 residues. CDR3 in amino acids: CASSSRIKRGSTYEQYF. In nucleotides, the CDR3 is TGTGCCAGCAGTTCTAGGATAAAGCGGGGGTCCACCTACGAGCAGTACTTC.

This rearrangement joins TRBV6-1 to TRBJ2-7, with a weak D call TRBD2 (6 bases). Trimming took 11 bases from V and 0 from J, leaving 11 bases between them. Looked up from germline, CDR1 is MNHNS and CDR2 is SASEGT. This CDR3 region has 12 residues. For the CDR3, the DNA is TGTGCCGGAGGACTAAACTCCTACGAGCAGTACTTC. This translates into CAGGLNSYEQYF.

The rearrangement links TRBV2 to TRBJ2-3; D is ambiguous. The CDR3 contains 14 residues. Germline values: CDR1 SNHLY, CDR2 FYNNEI. Trimming pared 5 bases from V and 2 bases from J, leaving 11 bases between. CDR3 coding DNA: TGTGCCAGCAGTCTCTCACTTTTCACAGATACGCAGTATTTT. This gives the protein CASSLSLFTDTQYF.

The chain employs TRBV5-5 and TRBJ1-4; D is unresolved. Trimming removed 0 bases from V and 8 bases from J, with 11 bases in between. This CDR3 comprises 14 residues. Germline V gives CDR1 SGHKS, CDR2 YYEKEE (reference sequence). In nucleotides, the CDR3 is TGTGCCAGCAGCTTGGAAGGGAGTTACGAAAAACTGTTTTTT. Protein sequence: CASSLEGSYEKLFF.

This clone has only a few counts. J is TRBJ1-6 and V is TRBV30, with unresolved D. CDR1 is GTSNPN and CDR2 is SVGIG in the germline V gene (reference sequence). V lost 0 bases to trimming and J lost 8 bases, with 11 bases between them. The CDR3 is 14 amino acids. The CDR3 here is CAWSVRGFDSPLHF. DNA for the CDR3: TGTGCCTGGAGTGTACGAGGGTTTGATTCACCCCTCCACTTT.

V is TRBV5-4 and J is TRBJ1-6, with D possibly matching TRBD1 (5 bases). Trimming pared 4 bases from V and 9 bases from J, leaving 11 bases between. Germline CDR1 is SGHNT and CDR2 is YYREEE (reference sequence). The CDR3 sequence is 13 residues long. For the CDR3, the DNA is TGTGCCAGCAGCACTCAGGGTACTTCACCCCTCCACTTT. Translating it yields CASSTQGTSPLHF. The whole variable domain, filled in from reference TRBV5-4 and TRBJ1-6, reads ETGVTQSPTHLIKTRGQQVTLRCSSQSGHNTVSWYQQALGQGPQFIFQYYREEENGRGNFPPRFSGLQFPNYSSELNVNALELDDSALYLCASSTQGTSPLHFGNGTRLTVT.

The chain is built from TRBV28 and TRBJ2-7, with no clear D. The CDR3 is 13 amino acids. CDR1 is MDHEN, CDR2 SYDVKM, per germline. Trimming removed 4 bases from V and 4 bases from J, with 11 bases in between. The CDR3 here is CASSSTALYEQYF. CDR3 in DNA: TGTGCCAGCAGTTCGACGGCTCTATACGAGCAGTACTTC.

This chain's CDR3 is CASSQGTGNYGYTF. The CDR3 coding sequence is TGTGCCAGCAGCCAAGGGACAGGGAACTATGGCTACACCTTC. The V and J genes are TRBV4-2 and TRBJ1-2, with 8 bases identical to TRBD1. Germline CDR1 and CDR2: LGHNA and YNFKEQ. V lost 1 base and J lost 2; bases outside the gene matches: 0. CDR3 size: 14 residues.

The gene calls are TRBV30 and TRBJ1-1, with unresolved D. Germline CDR1 and CDR2: GTSNPN and SVGIG (reference sequence). The ends were cut back, 2 bases at V and 4 bases at J, with 11 bases in the middle. The length of the CDR3 is 13 residues. The chain's CDR3 is CAWSSAPGTEAFF. The DNA for the CDR3 is TGTGCCTGGAGTTCGGCGCCTGGCACTGAAGCTTTCTTT.

In DNA, the CDR3 is TGCGCCAGCAGCCAAGATCTCGGGGGCTACACCTTC. Encoded protein: CASSQDLGGYTF. V and J are TRBV4-3 and TRBJ1-2; D not resolved. The CDR3 is 12 amino acids. Germline V gene sequence: CDR1 LGHNA, CDR2 YSLEER. Trimming took off 0 bases at V and 8 bases at J, with 7 bases between the two ends.

This chain joins TRBV10-1 and TRBJ2-4; D is unclear. Germline V gene sequence: CDR1 WNHNN, CDR2 SYGVQD (reference sequence). The CDR3 contains 14 residues. Trimming removed 0 bases at V and 7 bases at J, with 10 bases between. The CDR3 coding sequence is TGCGCCAGCAGTGAGTCGAACAGTATCAACATTCAGTACTTC. Protein product: CASSESNSINIQYF.